This TCR beta chain was sequenced during a study of T cell responses to AZD1222 COVID-19 vaccine listed by TCRdb under 2021. Study-level background: AZD1222 recipients given second doses at about 4 weeks or at about 12 weeks were pooled, since spike-specific TCR depth and breadth were not found to differ between the two schedules. Enrollment into the trials was organized by age into subgroups of 18-55, 56-69 and 70-plus years, and those subgroups contained roughly 160, 29 and 62 TCR-sequenced participants, respectively. TCR sequencing was performed for 230 to 250 trial participants, of whom some 200 were given two doses of AZD1222 and roughly 25 were given two doses of MenACWY control vaccine. Here is what the overall study found, with its caveats: Reportedly, close to half of the unique spike-specific TCRs recognized epitopes lying outside the regions that are mutated in the B.1.351 and B.1.1.7 variants. Because no samples from the day 14 peak response were available, repertoires could be characterized only after the peak T cell response. The vaccine-associated CD4 TCRs covered the entire spike protein, and the dominant responses fell in regions 160-218 and 743-854. Participants were mostly white British and included more females than males, and it was suggested by the authors that clonal diversity may have been underestimated. Conclusions about previously exposed vaccinees are limited because only six or seven AZD1222 recipients were SARS-CoV-2 seropositive at baseline. The 56-69-year group was small, and its depth increase did not reach significance, likely because of low power. After two AZD1222 doses, both the breadth and the depth of spike-specific TCRs were significantly higher than at day 0 and than in MenACWY recipients.

The CDR3 regions of human TCRbeta chains were subjected to immunosequencing. From the authors' description of their analysis: Repertoire TCRs were matched against a reference library of SARS-CoV-2-specific TCRs generated with the MIRA antigen-specificity platform. Breadth meant the fraction of unique TCRs that were SARS-CoV-2-associated, whereas depth meant the fraction of total T cells that were SARS-CoV-2-associated. Using the MIRA data, every spike-specific TCR was mapped to the spike region that the TCR reacted to and assigned to either a CD4 or a CD8 class. Log10-transformed breadth and depth values were compared by one-way ANOVA with Sidak's multiple comparisons tests. Drawn from immuneACCESS, this table holds only the in-frame rearrangements with V and J called that TCRdb kept. Clones are partly lost; checked studies trace under half to an unresolved V gene and leave the rest unexplained. V and J calls and clone size follow that table, whereas D and trimming were derived from the DNA. The sample records around 99,000 clones, 87% of which are singletons. 4.5% to 6.5% of the sample goes to the ten largest clones.

The sample's time point label, decoded: baseline before first vaccination. Samples from vaccinated people were obtained from the UK trials COV001 and COV002, which included a single-blind randomized controlled phase 2/3 trial of AZD1222 (ChAdOx1 nCoV-19) in healthy adults. For TCRbeta chain sequencing, PBMC samples from trial participants were taken at day 0 and at day 28 after the second dose. CDR3 length: 15 amino acids, cysteine to phenylalanine. This entry keeps only the CDR3 DNA: 45 bases, framed from base 1. The germline V gene (reference sequence) gives CDR1 as LNHDA and CDR2 as SQIVND. The table lists this clone with a count of one. It lacks a known antigen. Germline is not matched at one junction end, which may reflect a read error.

This clonotype was sampled from an adult in good health. The V and J genes are TRBV19 and TRBJ2-2; 11 junctional bases match TRBD2. Sequenced material: peripheral blood, taken on day 0 of AZD1222 vaccination. The DNA sequence reads TGTGCCAGTAGGATAGCGGGGGGGCCGACCGGGGAGCTGTTTTTT. Its translation is CASRIAGGPTGELFF. When the CDR3 is completed using the reference TRBV19 and TRBJ2-2 genes on either side, the full variable domain is DGGITQSPKYLFRKEGQNVTLSCEQNLNHDAMYWYRQDPGQGLRLIYYSQIVNDFQKGDIAEGYSVSREKKESFPLTVTSAQKNPTAFYLCASRIAGGPTGELFFGEGSRLTVL.